The following is a TCR beta chain sequence with its context. The material for each subset, its genomic DNA, was split evenly across several immunoSEQ plates. On ten immunoSEQ deep assay plates, unsorted PBMC DNA was sequenced. In the original workflow: ImmunoSEQ yielded junction-only sequences lacking quality scores, so filtering differed. Sequenced by immunoSEQ multiplex PCR; TCRdb stores in-frame clones only, minus some. That table supplies the V and J calls and clone size; D and trimming were determined from the DNA. Here the sample spans about 460,000 clones, 60% to 80% being singletons. The CDR3 consists of 14 residues. V gave up 5 bases and J gave up 5 bases, with 13 bases separating them. CDR1 is SGHTA and CDR2 is FQGNSA in the germline V gene. The data stem from a study of shared clonotypes between healthy human individuals.

The TCR comes from a middle-aged woman in good health. Some clones in this sample may be carry-over from other donors' samples. Sequenced: PBMCs. The V call is TRBV7-2, the J call TRBJ1-5; maybe TRBD1 (6 bases). In DNA, the CDR3 is TGTGCCAGCAGCCACCGCAGGGGCGATCAGCCCCAGCATTTT. This sequence encodes CASSHRRGDQPQHF.